This TCR beta chain originates from a study of T cell responses to AZD1222 COVID-19 vaccine (dated by TCRdb to the early 2020s). For the wider study: A total of 230 to 250 trial participants underwent TCR sequencing, of whom some 210 received two doses of AZD1222 and roughly 25 received two doses of the MenACWY control vaccine. Trial participants were enrolled by age into 18-55, 56-69 and 70-plus year subgroups, with roughly 150, 30 and 60 TCR-sequenced participants respectively. Points the paper makes about the study in general: A significant rise in spike-specific TCR breadth and depth was observed after two AZD1222 doses relative to day 0 and relative to MenACWY recipients. The whole spike protein was spanned by vaccine-associated CD4 TCRs, and dominant responses were seen in regions 160-218 and 743-854. The 56-69-year group was small, and its depth increase did not reach significance, likely because of low power. Only 5 to 7 AZD1222 recipients were SARS-CoV-2 seropositive at baseline, limiting conclusions about previously exposed vaccinees. Reportedly, close to half of the unique spike-specific TCRs recognized epitopes lying outside the regions that are mutated in the B.1.351 and B.1.1.7 variants. Because no day 14 peak-response samples were available, repertoires were characterized only after the peak T cell response. Participants were mostly white British and included more females than males, and it was suggested by the authors that clonal diversity may have been underestimated.

The CDR3 regions of human TCRbeta chains were subjected to immunosequencing. Concerning the study's data processing: Repertoire TCRs were checked for matches against a reference library of SARS-CoV-2-specific TCRs that had been generated using the MIRA antigen-specificity platform. Breadth was defined as the fraction of unique TCRs that were SARS-CoV-2-associated. Depth was defined as the fraction of total T cells that were SARS-CoV-2-associated. Using the MIRA data, each spike-specific TCR was mapped to the spike region that the TCR reacts to and placed in a CD4 or CD8 class. Log10-transformed breadth and depth values were compared by one-way ANOVA with Sidak's multiple comparisons tests. In its TCRdb copy, this immuneACCESS table keeps in-frame sequences only and misses some clones. Where compared with another copy, unresolved V genes explain less than half of these, and the others have no known cause. The DNA gave D and trimming, while V, J and clone size come from that table. The sample table holds under 200,000 clones, of which approximately 90% were seen once. The ten largest clones take up about 24% of the sample.

The V and J ends are trimmed by 7 bases and 3 bases, leaving 16 bases between them. CDR1 MDHEN and CDR2 SYDVKM were looked up in the germline V gene. The CDR3 covers 15 residues, taking in both the cysteine and the phenylalanine. Kept here is only the CDR3 DNA, which spans 45 bases and is read in frame from base 1. On this clone: This receptor's antigen is unknown. Base qualities are missing; no much larger clone stands one base away.

The time point tag for this specimen amounts to: about 28 days (+/-7) after the second vaccine dose. AZD1222 recipients with second doses at about 4 weeks or about 12 weeks were pooled, because spike-specific TCR depth and breadth did not differ between schedules. Vaccinee samples were obtained from the UK trials COV001 and COV002, which included a single-blind randomized controlled phase 2/3 trial of AZD1222 (ChAdOx1 nCoV-19) in healthy adults. Trial participant PBMC samples were collected at day 0 and day 28 after the second dose for TCRbeta chain sequencing. The chain is assembled from TRBV28 and TRBJ1-5; the D gene is perhaps TRBD1, from 6 matching bases. The material was peripheral blood, obtained 28 days after the second AZD1222 dose. This TCR was sampled from an adult who received the AZD1222 COVID-19 vaccine. CDR3 sequence: CASIMSDRPNQPQHF. The bases are TGTGCCAGCATCATGAGTGACAGGCCCAATCAGCCCCAGCATTTT.